The clone carrying this T cell receptor (beta chain) has a count of ten or more. The sample originates from a study of T-cell reconstitution after alpha-beta-depleted transplantation in children. As it was prepared, the TCRbeta library received unique molecular identifiers. TCRdb recomputed calls from the PCR reads with MiXCR, one row per CDR3 protein. The sample lists almost 400,000 distinct CDR3 sequences; around 20% were seen once. This TCR was recovered from a human donor who donated a stem cell graft to a child with acute myeloid leukemia. Sequencing used PBMCs from the stem cell graft donor, obtained from the stem cell graft.

The DNA for the CDR3 is TGCAGCGCAGCCCGGGACAACCAAGAGACCCAGTACTTC. This gives the protein CSAARDNQETQYF. The rearrangement uses TRBV29-1 and TRBJ2-5; D might be TRBD1 (6 bases). This CDR3 is 13 amino acids long. Germline CDR1 reads SQVTM; CDR2 reads ANQGSEA. V lost 7 bases, J lost 0 bases, and 12 bases lay in between.